Each of the 10 T cell receptor beta chains below was sequenced from the same sample in a study of blood T cell repertoires in COVID-19. The data were produced by immunoSEQ multiplex PCR, yet TCRdb's version contains in-frame clones alone and is incomplete. The sample gives under 100,000 clones, more than 60% of which show up once; about 20% is in the top ten. The sequenced sample was peripheral blood. The source of these receptors is an elderly woman with active or convalescent COVID-19.

The count of this clone is one. This rearrangement joins TRBV5-6 to TRBJ1-6; 9 bases line up with TRBD1. This CDR3 has 16 residues. V shed 6 bases, J shed 9 bases, and the junction held 13 bases outside the gene matches. Germline V gives CDR1 SGHDT, CDR2 YYEEEE. The CDR3 region is CASTLGPPGQGSPLHF. The CDR3 coding sequence is TGTGCCAGCACCCTTGGTCCCCCGGGACAGGGTTCACCCCTCCACTTT.

This clone was detected once. V gene TRBV6-2 or TRBV6-3 combines with J gene TRBJ2-2; 7 bases map to TRBD2. After removal of 2 bases from V and 6 bases from J, the junction contained 6 bases not matched to a gene. From germline, CDR1 is MNHEY and CDR2 SVGEGT. The CDR3 is 15 amino acids. CDR3: CASSYGEGWPGELFF. The CDR3 nucleotides are TGTGCCAGCAGTTACGGGGAGGGGTGGCCCGGGGAGCTGTTTTTT.

The chain is built from TRBV5-6 and TRBJ1-1, with D hard to call. Germline V CDR1 and CDR2: SGHDT, YYEEEE. V was pared by 4 bases and J by 1 base, with 11 bases between. CDR3 length: 14 amino acids. In nucleotides, the CDR3 is TGTGCCAGCAGCCCCGGTCTCCCGAACACTGAAGCTTTCTTT. As protein: CASSPGLPNTEAFF. Full variable domain (outside the CDR3, taken from reference TRBV5-6 and TRBJ1-1): DAGVTQSPTHLIKTRGQQVTLRCSPKSGHDTVSWYQQALGQGPQFIFQYYEEEERQRGNFPDRFSGHQFPNYSSELNVNALLLGDSALYLCASSPGLPNTEAFFGQGTRLTVV.

This chain connects TRBV28 to TRBJ2-5, with 7 bases that match TRBD1. V gave up 2 bases and J gave up 3 bases; unmatched junction bases: 0. CDR3 size: 13 residues. Germline CDR1 and CDR2: MDHEN and SYDVKM. CDR3 nucleotide sequence: TGTGCCAGCAGTTTAACAGGGGAAGAGACCCAGTACTTC. This sequence encodes CASSLTGEETQYF.

The V gene is TRBV6-5, the J gene TRBJ2-7; 10 bases line up with TRBD1. From germline, CDR1 is MNHEY and CDR2 SVGAGI. V shed 6 bases and J 0 bases; nucleotides not matched to a gene: 5. The CDR3 has 15 amino acids. The DNA of the CDR3 is TGTGCCAGCAGCTCCGGGACAGGGGTCTCCTACGAGCAGTACTTC. Its translation: CASSSGTGVSYEQYF.

The chain combines TRBV15 with TRBJ1-2; 7 bases line up with TRBD1. V lost 2 bases, J lost 9 bases, and 6 bases stayed unmatched. The CDR3 is made up of 13 amino acids. Germline values: CDR1 LNHNV, CDR2 YYDKDF (reference sequence). The DNA of the CDR3 is TGTGCCACCAGCAGACGCAACAGGGGAAGCTACACCTTC. Its protein is CATSRRNRGSYTF.

The J gene is TRBJ1-1, the V gene TRBV4-3; possibly TRBD1 for D (5 bases). The CDR3 totals 15 residues. The V gene lost 5 bases and the J gene lost 5 bases, with 18 bases spanning the gap. Germline lookup yields CDR1 LGHNA and CDR2 YSLEER. The CDR3, as DNA: TGCGCCAGCAGCTACCGGTCTGAAGGGGTTACTGAAGCTTTCTTT. Protein: CASSYRSEGVTEAFF.

The chain couples TRBV7-9 to TRBJ1-5, with D unclear. Germline V CDR1 and CDR2: SEHNR, FQNEAQ (reference sequence). Trimming stripped 5 bases from V and 7 bases from J, with 15 bases between. The CDR3 sequence is 14 residues long. As DNA, the CDR3 is TGTGCCAGCAGCCCATGGCGGGAGGAGCAGCCCCAGCATTTT. Residues: CASSPWREEQPQHF.

The genes are TRBV29-1 and TRBJ1-2, with TRBD1 identical over 9 bases. The CDR3 spans 13 residues. Germline lookup yields CDR1 SQVTM and CDR2 ANQGSEA. The ends lost 6 bases at V and 8 bases at J; junction bases unmatched: 10. The CDR3, as DNA: TGCAGCGTCGCCGACACAGGGGGCGACGGCTACACCTTC. This codes for CSVADTGGDGYTF.

This chain uses TRBV27 with TRBJ1-2; 12 nucleotides agree with TRBD1. Germline V gene sequence: CDR1 MNHEY, CDR2 SMNVEV (reference sequence). The CDR3 contains 17 residues. Trimming removed 6 bases from V and 5 bases from J; junction bases left unmatched: 13. The CDR3 here is CASSRRGTGGGGYGYTF. CDR3 nucleotide sequence: TGTGCCAGCAGCCGAAGAGGGACAGGGGGCGGGGGATATGGCTACACCTTC.